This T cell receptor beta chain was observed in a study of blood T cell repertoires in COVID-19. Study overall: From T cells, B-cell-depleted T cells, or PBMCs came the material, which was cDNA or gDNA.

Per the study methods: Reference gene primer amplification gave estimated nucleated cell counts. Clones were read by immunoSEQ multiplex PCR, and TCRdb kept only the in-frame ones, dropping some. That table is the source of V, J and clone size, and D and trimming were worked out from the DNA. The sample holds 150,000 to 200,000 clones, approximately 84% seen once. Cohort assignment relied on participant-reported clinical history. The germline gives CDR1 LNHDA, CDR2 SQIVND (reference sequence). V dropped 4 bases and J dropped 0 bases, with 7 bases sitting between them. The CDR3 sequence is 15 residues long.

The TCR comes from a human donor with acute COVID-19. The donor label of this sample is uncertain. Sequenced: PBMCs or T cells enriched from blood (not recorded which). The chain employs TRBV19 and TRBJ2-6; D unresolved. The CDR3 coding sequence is TGTGCCAGTAGTAGAGTCCACTCTGGGGCCAACGTCCTGACTTTC. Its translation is CASSRVHSGANVLTF.